Following are 12 T cell receptor beta chains from one sample sequenced in a study of blood T cell repertoires in COVID-19. The protocol was immunoSEQ multiplex PCR, while the TCRdb copy is restricted to in-frame clones and leaves out a portion. The table includes 110,000 or so clones, approximately 83% detected once. Sequencing was carried out using peripheral blood. These receptor sequences come from a man between 50 and 59 years old with acute or convalescent COVID-19.

The genes are TRBV5-1 and TRBJ2-1, with 7 nucleotides matching TRBD1. The CDR3 spans 14 residues. In germline, CDR1 is SGHRS, CDR2 YFSETQ. V trimming: 1 base; J trimming: 2 bases; junction bases outside the gene matches: 0. The CDR3 sequence is CASSLQGAYNEQFF. Here the CDR3 DNA reads TGCGCCAGCAGCTTGCAGGGGGCCTACAATGAGCAGTTCTTC.

The gene calls are TRBV2 and TRBJ2-7, with D perhaps matching TRBD2 (6 bases). Germline assignment: CDR1 SNHLY and CDR2 FYNNEI. V gave up 1 base and J gave up 3 bases, with 13 bases separating them. The CDR3 sequence is 15 residues long. In DNA form, the CDR3 reads TGTGCCAGCAGTGAAGGCGGGACGACGGTCTACGAGCAGTACTTC. This codes for CASSEGGTTVYEQYF.

In this sample, this clone turned up once. The chain links TRBV9 to TRBJ1-1, with D uncertain. The CDR3 runs 13 residues. The germline gives CDR1 SGDLS, CDR2 YYNGEE. V shed 4 bases and J shed 3 bases, with 10 bases lying between them. CDR3 nucleotide sequence: TGTGCCAGCAGCCCGACGGGTGACACTGAAGCTTTCTTT. Amino acid sequence: CASSPTGDTEAFF.

A few counts support this clone. This sequence joins TRBV18 and TRBJ2-7; the match to TRBD1 covers 7 bases. This CDR3 is 13 amino acids long. The germline V gene has CDR1 KGHSH and CDR2 LQKENI. V gave up 7 bases and J gave up 2 bases; unmatched junction bases: 5. Here the CDR3 reads CASCTGVTYEQYF. DNA of the CDR3: TGTGCCAGCTGCACAGGGGTGACCTACGAGCAGTACTTC.

The rearrangement links TRBV5-1 to TRBJ2-3, with TRBD2 matching over 7 bases. The germline CDR1 and CDR2 sequences are SGHRS and YFSETQ. This CDR3 is 14 amino acids long. With V trimmed by 5 bases and J by 5 bases, 8 bases remained unmatched. CDR3 region: CASSRSGTGDTQYF. The DNA of the CDR3 is TGCGCCAGCAGTCGAAGCGGGACGGGAGATACGCAGTATTTT.

The chain recombines TRBV4-2 with TRBJ2-2; 12 nucleotides match TRBD2. V shed 4 bases and J 5 bases; nucleotides not matched to a gene: 5. CDR1 LGHNA and CDR2 YNFKEQ come from the germline V gene. CDR3 size: 16 residues. The DNA for the CDR3 is TGTGCCAGCAGCCCCGAACTAGCGGGAGGTACCGGGGAGCTGTTTTTT. Protein: CASSPELAGGTGELFF.

The chain employs TRBV29-1 and TRBJ1-1; the D is unclear. In germline, CDR1 is SQVTM, CDR2 ANQGSEA. The V and J ends lost 4 bases and 12 bases respectively, with 15 bases between them. The CDR3 sequence is 11 residues long. The CDR3 here is CSVVVRFFTFF. The CDR3 nucleotides are TGCAGCGTTGTAGTCCGGTTTTTCACTTTCTTT. Filled out from reference TRBV29-1 and TRBJ1-1, the complete variable domain reads SAVISQKPSRDICQRGTSLTIQCQVDSQVTMMFWYRQQPGQSLTLIATANQGSEATYESGFVIDKFPISRPNLTFSTLTVSNMSPEDSSIYLCSVVVRFFTFFGQGTRLTVV.

This chain connects TRBV18 to TRBJ1-6, with a possible D match to TRBD1 (6 bases). V shed 1 base and J shed 5 bases, with 9 bases lying between them. Germline CDR1 is KGHSH and CDR2 is LQKENI. The CDR3 has 15 amino acids. DNA for the CDR3: TGTGCCAGCTCACCACGTCCAGGGGATAATTCACCCCTCCACTTT. This translates into CASSPRPGDNSPLHF. Drawing the rest from reference TRBV18 and TRBJ1-6, the complete variable domain is NAGVMQNPRHLVRRRGQEARLRCSPMKGHSHVYWYRQLPEEGLKFMVYLQKENIIDESGMPKERFSAEFPKEGPSILRIQQVVRGDSAAYFCASSPRPGDNSPLHFGNGTRLTVT.

This chain links TRBV24-1 with TRBJ2-1, with a weak D call TRBD2 (5 bases). Germline V gene lookup returns CDR1 KGHDR and CDR2 SFDVKD. CDR3 length equals 15 residues. Trimming cost V 4 bases and J 3 bases, with 12 bases left between them. CDR3 sequence (DNA): TGTGCCACCAGTGACGGTCTAGCCCACTACAATGAGCAGTTCTTC. Translated, it gives CATSDGLAHYNEQFF.

This sequence joins TRBV12-3 or TRBV12-4 and TRBJ1-1; 10 nucleotides match TRBD1. This CDR3 has 12 amino acids. The V and J ends lost 6 bases and 8 bases, in that order; junction bases with no gene match: 3. DNA of the CDR3: TGTGCCAGCAGCGGGACAGGGGAGGAAGCTTTCTTT. It encodes CASSGTGEEAFF.

This clone was detected only a few times. CDR3 amino acids: CASSEGQGPRSLTEAFF. The CDR3 DNA follows: TGTGCCAGCAGTGAAGGACAGGGTCCGAGGTCGCTCACTGAAGCTTTCTTT. The chain combines TRBV2 with TRBJ1-1; 7 bases line up with TRBD1. The CDR3 is 17 residues long. The ends lost 1 base at V and 4 bases at J; junction bases unmatched: 12. CDR1 and CDR2 (germline): SNHLY, FYNNEI.

CDR3 loop: CASSPRVDRRETQYF. In DNA form, the CDR3 reads TGTGCCAGCTCACCACGAGTAGACCGGCGGGAGACCCAGTACTTC. The genes are TRBV18 and TRBJ2-5; D is uncertain. The ends were cut back, 1 base at V and 5 bases at J, with 14 bases in the middle. Germline V CDR1 and CDR2: KGHSH, LQKENI. There are 15 residues in the CDR3.